This T cell receptor (beta chain) is drawn from a study of blood T cell repertoires in COVID-19. Study at large: The United States, Italy and Spain provided the acute and convalescent COVID-19 samples. T cells, B-cell-depleted T cells, or PBMCs supplied cDNA or gDNA.

The CDR3 extends over 15 amino acids. V gave up 4 bases and J gave up 0 bases, with 12 bases separating them. Germline assignment: CDR1 SGHRS and CDR2 YFSETQ. Study processing details: Amplification of reference gene primers provided the estimated nucleated cell counts. Data came from immunoSEQ multiplex PCR; TCRdb stores just in-frame clones and leaves some out. The V and J calls and clone size were taken over from that table, and D and trimming were inferred from the DNA. The table shows approximately 240,000 clones, with 79% occurring only once. The rearrangement links TRBV5-1 to TRBJ2-3, with a tentative D call TRBD1 (6 bases). The origin of this receptor is a woman in her thirties or forties with active or convalescent COVID-19. What was sequenced was peripheral blood. CDR3 loop: CASSPRGVSTDTQYF. The CDR3 bases are TGCGCCAGCAGCCCCAGGGGAGTTAGCACAGATACGCAGTATTTT.